This TCR beta chain was profiled in a study of T-cell memory formation after mild COVID-19. CDR1 is DFQATT, CDR2 SNEGSKA, per germline (reference sequence). The V segment lost 1 base and the J segment 0 bases; nucleotides outside the gene matches: 2. The CDR3 runs to 14 residues. Via MiXCR, TCRdb re-called the 5' RACE reads, giving one row per CDR3 protein. The sample lists a few hundred thousand distinct CDR3 sequences; 25% to 30% were seen once. This clonotype has only a few counts. The antigen is not known. Whole-study findings and limits: CD4/CD8 balance held among clones contracting day 15 to 85, and later expanders leaned CD4+.

Sequenced material: PBMCs or a T cell subset sorted from them (not recorded which). The chain is built from TRBV20-1 and TRBJ2-7; 8 bases fit TRBD2. The TCR originated in an adult woman who had mild COVID-19 (a few samples of this study predate the infection). Cell type and time point are not known. CDR3 sequence: CSARGGTSSYEQYF. CDR3 DNA: TGCAGTGCTAGAGGTGGGACTAGCTCCTACGAGCAGTACTTC.